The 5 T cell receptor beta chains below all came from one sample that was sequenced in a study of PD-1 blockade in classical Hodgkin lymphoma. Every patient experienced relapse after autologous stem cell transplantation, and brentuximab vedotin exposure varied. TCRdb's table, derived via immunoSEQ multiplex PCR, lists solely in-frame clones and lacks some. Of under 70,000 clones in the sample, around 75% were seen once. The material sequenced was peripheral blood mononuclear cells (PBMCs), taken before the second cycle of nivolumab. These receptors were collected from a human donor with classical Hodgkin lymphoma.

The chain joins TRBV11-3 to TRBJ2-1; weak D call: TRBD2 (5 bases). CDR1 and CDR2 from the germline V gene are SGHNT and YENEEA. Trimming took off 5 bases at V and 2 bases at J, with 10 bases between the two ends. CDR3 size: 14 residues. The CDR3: CASSPAATYNEQFF. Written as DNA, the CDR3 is TGTGCCAGCAGCCCAGCGGCCACCTACAATGAGCAGTTCTTC.

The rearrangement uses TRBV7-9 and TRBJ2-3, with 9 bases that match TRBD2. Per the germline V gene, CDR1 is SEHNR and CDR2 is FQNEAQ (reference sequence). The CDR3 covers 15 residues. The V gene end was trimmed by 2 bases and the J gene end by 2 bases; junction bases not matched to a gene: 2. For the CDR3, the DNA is TGTGCCAGCAGCTTACTAGCGGGGTTCACAGATACGCAGTATTTT. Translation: CASSLLAGFTDTQYF.

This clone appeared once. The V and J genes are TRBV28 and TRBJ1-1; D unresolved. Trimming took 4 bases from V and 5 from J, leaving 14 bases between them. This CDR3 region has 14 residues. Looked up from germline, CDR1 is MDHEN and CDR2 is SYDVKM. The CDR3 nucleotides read TGTGCCAGCAGTTCTCCTTCCCCGGGAACTGAAGCTTTCTTT. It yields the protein CASSSPSPGTEAFF.

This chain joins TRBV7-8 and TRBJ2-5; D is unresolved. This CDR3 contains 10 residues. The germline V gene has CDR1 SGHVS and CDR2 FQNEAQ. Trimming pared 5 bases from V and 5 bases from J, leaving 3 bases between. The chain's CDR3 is CASSQETQYF. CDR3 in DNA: TGTGCCAGCAGCCAGGAGACCCAGTACTTC.

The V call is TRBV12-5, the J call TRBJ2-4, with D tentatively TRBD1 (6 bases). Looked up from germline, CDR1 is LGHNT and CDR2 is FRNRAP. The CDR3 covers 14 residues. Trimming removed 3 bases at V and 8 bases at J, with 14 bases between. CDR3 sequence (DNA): TGTGCTAGTGGTTTCCAGGGGCTTAAGGACATTCAGTACTTC. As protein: CASGFQGLKDIQYF.